A single sample is the source of the 27 T cell receptor beta chains below, sequenced in a study of Ad26.COV2.S vaccination and SARS-CoV-2 variants. The treatment is: over 15 received Ad26.COV2.S at low or high dose, single or two shots; about 5 received placebo; per-sample allocation not given. Sampling took place 63 days after the first vaccine or placebo injection. Clones were read by immunoSEQ multiplex PCR, and TCRdb kept only the in-frame ones, dropping some. The sample carries 250,000 to 300,000 clones, 87% recorded once. The source material was peripheral blood, sampled in a trial of Ad26.COV2.S vaccine versus placebo. Receptors were obtained from a person aged 18-65 years who received the Ad26.COV2.S COVID-19 vaccine or a placebo.

The rearrangement links TRBV11-2 to TRBJ2-7; TRBD2 aligns across 8 bases. In germline, CDR1 is SGHAT, CDR2 FQNNGV. With 1 base clipped from V and 7 bases from J, the junction kept 9 bases outside the gene matches. The CDR3 is 15 residues long. The CDR3, as DNA: TGTGCCAGCAGCTTAGCGGCGGGAGGCTCGTATGAGCAGTACTTC. As protein: CASSLAAGGSYEQYF.

J is TRBJ2-1 and V is TRBV10-3; the D gene is possibly TRBD1 (5 bases). This CDR3 region has 15 residues. The V end lost 4 bases, the J end lost 4 bases, and 14 bases lay between the germline ends. Germline lookup yields CDR1 ENHRY and CDR2 SYGVKD. Here the CDR3 DNA reads TGTGCCATCAGTGGCAGGGTCGGGCTATACAATGAGCAGTTCTTC. It translates to CAISGRVGLYNEQFF.

CDR3 nucleotide sequence: TGTGCCAGCAGCTTATCAGGGAGTCAGGTAGAGACCCAGTACTTC. Amino acid sequence: CASSLSGSQVETQYF. This sequence joins TRBV7-3 and TRBJ2-5; TRBD1 or TRBD2 may be the D gene (5 bases each). Germline values: CDR1 SGHTA, CDR2 FQGTGA. This CDR3 is 15 amino acids long. V lost 2 bases and J 4 bases, leaving 14 bases between the germline ends.

This clone was seen more than once but under ten times. The chain links TRBV7-2 to TRBJ2-7, with D maybe TRBD2 (6 bases). This CDR3 comprises 15 residues. Germline V gives CDR1 SGHTA, CDR2 FQGNSA. Trimming pared 1 base from V and 4 bases from J, leaving 14 bases between. CDR3 loop: CASSLVQGGQYEQYF. The CDR3 DNA reads TGTGCCAGCAGCTTAGTCCAGGGAGGCCAGTACGAGCAGTACTTC. Supplemented by reference TRBV7-2 and TRBJ2-7, the full variable domain reads GAGVSQSPSNKVTEKGKDVELRCDPISGHTALYWYRQSLGQGLEFLIYFQGNSAPDKSGLPSDRFSAERTGGSVSTLTIQRTQQEDSAVYLCASSLVQGGQYEQYFGPGTRLTVT.

This chain connects TRBV5-6 to TRBJ2-5; possible D gene TRBD2, 6 bases. Germline V gene lookup returns CDR1 SGHDT and CDR2 YYEEEE. The CDR3 loop spans 15 amino acids. Trimming left V 0 bases short and J 0 bases short, with 9 bases between. The CDR3 DNA follows: TGTGCCAGCAGCTTGGTGGCTAGCGACCAAGAGACCCAGTACTTC. It translates to CASSLVASDQETQYF.

The rearrangement links TRBV6-6 to TRBJ1-2; 8 bases line up with TRBD1. V was pared by 5 bases and J by 4 bases, with 9 bases of the junction left unmatched. The CDR3 is 15 residues long. Germline lookup yields CDR1 MNHNY and CDR2 SVGAGI (reference sequence). CDR3 sequence: CASSNTGGASYGYTF. CDR3 nucleotide sequence: TGTGCCAGCAGTAATACAGGGGGAGCTAGCTATGGCTACACCTTC.

The rearrangement links TRBV5-1 to TRBJ2-1; TRBD2 might be the D (5 bases). Trimming stripped 0 bases from V and 0 bases from J, with 7 bases between. This CDR3 is built from 15 residues. Germline assignment: CDR1 SGHRS and CDR2 YFSETQ. The CDR3 nucleotides are TGCGCCAGCAGCTTGGCCCTAGCCTCCTACAATGAGCAGTTCTTC. Amino acid sequence: CASSLALASYNEQFF. Full variable domain (remainder filled in from reference TRBV5-1 and TRBJ2-1): KAGVTQTPRYLIKTRGQQVTLSCSPISGHRSVSWYQQTPGQGLQFLFEYFSETQRNKGNFPGRFSGRQFSNSRSEMNVSTLELGDSALYLCASSLALASYNEQFFGPGTRLTVL.

The chain joins TRBV9 to TRBJ1-4; 7 bases line up with TRBD1. This CDR3 is 16 amino acids long. Germline-derived CDR1 and CDR2 are SGDLS and YYNGEE. The junction had 11 bases not matched to a gene; V was cut back by 2 bases and J by 7 bases. Here the CDR3 DNA reads TGTGCCAGCAGCGTCAGGACAGGAGTCGAGGGTGAAAAACTGTTTTTT. Its translation is CASSVRTGVEGEKLFF.

The chain combines TRBV4-3 with TRBJ2-3; a weak D match, TRBD1 (6 bases). Germline CDR1 LGHNA, CDR2 YSLEER. Trimming left V 4 bases short and J 0 bases short, with 20 bases between. There are 18 residues in the CDR3. The CDR3, as DNA: TGCGCCAGCAGCCCCGACAGGTGGACAGCCCCTAGCACAGATACGCAGTATTTT. Amino acid sequence: CASSPDRWTAPSTDTQYF.

V and J are TRBV11-2 and TRBJ1-4; D call uncertain. The germline V gene has CDR1 SGHAT and CDR2 FQNNGV. Deletions cut 0 bases from V and 7 bases from J, with 6 bases between. The CDR3 totals 13 residues. Here the CDR3 DNA reads TGTGCCAGCAGCTTAGAGGGTAGTGAAAAACTGTTTTTT. Translation: CASSLEGSEKLFF.

The chain employs TRBV2 and TRBJ2-2; 7 positions match TRBD1. The length of the CDR3 is 16 residues. Losses at the gene ends were 4 bases for V and 4 bases for J; bases not matched to a gene: 9. CDR1 is SNHLY, CDR2 FYNNEI, per germline. DNA for the CDR3: TGTGCCAGCAGTGGTAGACAGGGAAGAAGCACCGGGGAGCTGTTTTTT. Amino acids: CASSGRQGRSTGELFF.

The chain couples TRBV28 to TRBJ2-1; 10 nucleotides match TRBD2. The germline CDR1 and CDR2 sequences are MDHEN and SYDVKM. The CDR3 extends over 15 amino acids. CDR3 residues: CASQGASGGNNEQFF. The CDR3 bases are TGTGCGTCTCAGGGGGCTAGCGGGGGTAACAATGAGCAGTTCTTC.

J is TRBJ2-2 and V is TRBV27, with D tentatively TRBD1 or TRBD2 (6 bases each). Germline V CDR1 and CDR2: MNHEY, SMNVEV (reference sequence). CDR3 length: 16 residues. The V and J ends lost 4 bases and 4 bases respectively, with 16 bases between them. The chain's CDR3 is CASSSFPGAATGELFF. CDR3 DNA: TGTGCCAGCAGTTCCTTCCCGGGGGCGGCCACCGGGGAGCTGTTTTTT.

The chain links TRBV30 to TRBJ1-6; D may be TRBD1 (6 bases). Trimming pared 0 bases from V and 7 bases from J, leaving 13 bases between. The germline gives CDR1 GTSNPN, CDR2 SVGIG (reference sequence). The CDR3 length is 15 residues. The CDR3 reads CAWSVGRGINSPLHF. The CDR3 region has the DNA TGTGCCTGGAGTGTGGGCAGGGGCATCAATTCACCCCTCCACTTT.

The chain recombines TRBV30 with TRBJ1-3; TRBD1 aligns across 8 bases. Looked up from germline, CDR1 is GTSNPN and CDR2 is SVGIG (reference sequence). Germline trimming cut 2 bases from V and 4 bases from J; bases unmatched to any gene: 4. The CDR3 runs 14 residues. The CDR3 reads CAWSTTGAGNTIYF. For the CDR3, the DNA is TGTGCCTGGAGTACGACAGGGGCGGGAAACACCATATATTTT.

The rearrangement joins TRBV3-1 (or the pseudogene TRBV3-2) to TRBJ2-7; D gene unclear. The germline V and J ends were trimmed by 2 bases and 1 base, with 6 bases remaining between them. Germline V CDR1 and CDR2: LGHDT, YNNKEL (reference sequence). This CDR3 has 13 residues. CDR3 amino acids: CASSQMASYEQYF. The CDR3 DNA follows: TGTGCCAGCAGCCAAATGGCATCCTACGAGCAGTACTTC.

The V call is TRBV18, the J call TRBJ2-5; a possible D gene is TRBD1 (6 bases). The CDR3 spans 13 residues. Germline loops: CDR1 KGHSH, CDR2 LQKENI. Trimming cost V 3 bases and J 5 bases, with 10 bases left between them. The CDR3 bases are TGTGCCAGCTCACCGGGGGCCCCCGAGACCCAGTACTTC. Protein product: CASSPGAPETQYF.

This rearrangement joins TRBV25-1 to TRBJ2-1; 10 positions match TRBD1. CDR1 and CDR2 (germline): MGHDK, SYGVNS. The CDR3 runs 14 residues. With V trimmed by 5 bases and J by 3 bases, 1 base remained unmatched. The CDR3 region is CASSWDRGYNEQFF. The CDR3 DNA sequence: TGTGCCAGCAGTTGGGACAGGGGCTACAATGAGCAGTTCTTC.

V and J are TRBV5-6 and TRBJ2-2; D is tentatively TRBD1 or TRBD2 (6 bases each). There are 16 residues in the CDR3. The germline V gene has CDR1 SGHDT and CDR2 YYEEEE. V dropped 1 base and J dropped 2 bases, with 12 bases sitting between them. As DNA, the CDR3 is TGTGCCAGCAGCTTGTTTCGGGGGCCCAACACCGGGGAGCTGTTTTTT. Amino acids: CASSLFRGPNTGELFF.

V is TRBV18 and J is TRBJ2-3; D unresolved. The CDR3 totals 13 residues. Germline CDR1 is KGHSH and CDR2 is LQKENI. V was clipped by 3 bases and J by 6 bases, with 10 bases between them. The CDR3 here is CASSPRPLDTQYF. In DNA form, the CDR3 reads TGTGCCAGCTCACCGAGGCCTTTGGATACGCAGTATTTT.

This clone was counted once. The chain joins TRBV12-3 or TRBV12-4 to TRBJ2-6; D remains unclear. Trimming took 8 bases from V and 0 from J, leaving 5 bases between them. The CDR3 has 13 amino acids. CDR3 sequence reads: CASADSGANVLTF. The CDR3 nucleotides are TGTGCCAGCGCGGACTCTGGGGCCAACGTCCTGACTTTC.

The chain combines TRBV7-9 with TRBJ2-3; D perhaps matches TRBD1 (6 bases). V lost 6 bases and J 2 bases, leaving 18 bases between the germline ends. The CDR3 consists of 16 residues. The germline CDR1 and CDR2 sequences are SEHNR and FQNEAQ (reference sequence). The CDR3: CASRPDRSRTTDTQYF. The CDR3 DNA sequence: TGTGCCAGCAGGCCCGACAGGTCACGAACCACAGATACGCAGTATTTT. Combining the CDR3 with reference TRBV7-9 and TRBJ2-3 gives the whole variable domain DTGVSQNPRHKITKRGQNVTFRCDPISEHNRLYWYRQTLGQGPEFLTYFQNEAQLEKSRLLSDRFSAERPKGSFSTLEIQRTEQGDSAMYLCASRPDRSRTTDTQYFGPGTRLTVL.

J is TRBJ2-3 and V is TRBV24-1; D possibly uses TRBD1 or TRBD2 (5 bases each). Germline V lookup: CDR1 KGHDR, CDR2 SFDVKD. This CDR3 contains 13 residues. V was cut by 4 bases and J by 3 bases, with 7 bases left in between. The CDR3 sequence: CATSDRETDTQYF. The CDR3, as DNA: TGTGCCACCAGTGACAGGGAGACAGATACGCAGTATTTT.

The chain joins TRBV2 to TRBJ1-2; D is uncertain. V was pared by 5 bases and J by 3 bases, with 13 bases between. The germline CDR1 and CDR2 sequences are SNHLY and FYNNEI. This CDR3 spans 14 amino acids. The CDR3 bases are TGTGCCAGCAGTACCAGTGGTGATTACTATGGCTACACCTTC. It is translated as CASSTSGDYYGYTF.

This clone was counted between two and nine times. The chain carries TRBV5-1 and TRBJ2-3, with D possibly TRBD2 on 5 matching bases. The CDR3 covers 14 residues. Trimming took 0 bases from V and 2 from J, leaving 7 bases between them. The germline gives CDR1 SGHRS, CDR2 YFSETQ. Here the CDR3 reads CASSLGRTTDTQYF. The CDR3 DNA reads as TGCGCCAGCAGCTTGGGGAGGACCACAGATACGCAGTATTTT.

The chain uses TRBV12-3 or TRBV12-4 and TRBJ2-1; tentatively, D is TRBD1 (5 bases). The CDR3 totals 12 residues. With 5 bases removed from V and 9 bases from J, the gap between germline ends came to 11 bases. This chain's CDR3 is CASSPQALEQFF. CDR3 in DNA: TGTGCCAGCAGTCCACAGGCACTTGAGCAGTTCTTC.

The chain carries TRBV25-1 and TRBJ1-1; weak D call: TRBD1 (5 bases). Germline V gene data show CDR1 as MGHDK and CDR2 as SYGVNS. Trimming left V 4 bases short and J 0 bases short, with 12 bases between. The CDR3 has 15 amino acids. CDR3 in amino acids: CASSAPGRLNTEAFF. The CDR3 nucleotides read TGTGCCAGCAGTGCCCCGGGACGATTGAACACTGAAGCTTTCTTT.